This TCR beta chain was profiled in a study of shared clonotypes between healthy human individuals. Study information: The study used three CD4 naive, three CD4 memory, two CD8 naive and one CD8 memory plate per donor.

Germline V gives CDR1 SGDLS, CDR2 YYNGEE. CDR3 length: 16 amino acids. Germline trimming cut 0 bases from V and 5 bases from J; bases unmatched to any gene: 6. Each cell subset's genomic DNA was divided evenly among several immunoSEQ plates. Repertoires were generated with immunoSEQ multiplex PCR, while TCRdb's copy carries only in-frame clones and drops some. The data show approximately 2,000,000 clones, just over 90% seen once. In the naive CD8 group, cells lacked CD45RO and were positively selected for CCR7, so terminally differentiated effector memory CD45RA+ cells were left out. Donors comprised only Caucasian adults living in Nashville, Tennessee.

This sequence was found in a man aged 18 to 29 in good health. Some clones in this sample may be carry-over from other donors' samples. The sample consisted of naive CD8+ T cells from PBMCs. This chain joins TRBV9 and TRBJ2-4; 9 bases fit TRBD2. For the CDR3, the DNA is TGTGCCAGCAGCGTAGCTACGCGGGAGGGGGAAAACATTCAGTACTTC. Translating it yields CASSVATREGENIQYF.